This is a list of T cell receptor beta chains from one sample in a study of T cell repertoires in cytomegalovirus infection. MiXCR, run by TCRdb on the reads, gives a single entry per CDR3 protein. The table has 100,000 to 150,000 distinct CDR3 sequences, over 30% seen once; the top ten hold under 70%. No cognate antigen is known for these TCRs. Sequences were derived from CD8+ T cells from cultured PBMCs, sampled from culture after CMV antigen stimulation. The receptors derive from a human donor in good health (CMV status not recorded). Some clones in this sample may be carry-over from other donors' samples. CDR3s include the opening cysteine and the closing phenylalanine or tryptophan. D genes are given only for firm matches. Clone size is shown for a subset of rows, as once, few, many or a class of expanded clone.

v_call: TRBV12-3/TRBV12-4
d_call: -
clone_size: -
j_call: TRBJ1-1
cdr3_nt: TGTGCCAGCACCGCCGGGGGGACTGAAGCTTTCTTT
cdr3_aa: CASTAGGTEAFF

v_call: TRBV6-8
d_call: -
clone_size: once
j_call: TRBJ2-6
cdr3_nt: TGTGCCAGCAGTTTCGGGACCGAACCGACCTCTGGGGCCAACGTCCTGACTTTC
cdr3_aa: CASSFGTEPTSGANVLTF

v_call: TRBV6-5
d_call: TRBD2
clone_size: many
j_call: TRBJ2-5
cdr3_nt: TGTGCCAGCATTACAAGCGGGGGAGAGACCCAGTACTTC
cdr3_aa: CASITSGGETQYF

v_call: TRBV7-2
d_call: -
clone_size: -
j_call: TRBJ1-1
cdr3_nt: TGTGCCAGCCCAATGAACACTGAAGCTTTCTTT
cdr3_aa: CASPMNTEAFF

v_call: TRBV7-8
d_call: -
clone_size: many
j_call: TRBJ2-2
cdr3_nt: TGTGCCAGCACCCGACGGGGGTACACCGGGGAGCTGTTTTTT
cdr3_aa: CASTRRGYTGELFF

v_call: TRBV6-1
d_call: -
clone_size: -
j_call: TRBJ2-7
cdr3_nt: TGTGCCAGCAGTATTAGATCCTACGAGCAGTACTTC
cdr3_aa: CASSIRSYEQYF

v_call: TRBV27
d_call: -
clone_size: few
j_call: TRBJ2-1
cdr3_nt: TGTGCCAGCAGTCCTGGGACCTCCTACAATGAGCAGTTCTTC
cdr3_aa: CASSPGTSYNEQFF

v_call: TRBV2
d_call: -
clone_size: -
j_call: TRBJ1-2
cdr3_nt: TGTGCCAGCAATCACCCCACGGGACTCTATGGCTACACCTTC
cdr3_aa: CASNHPTGLYGYTF

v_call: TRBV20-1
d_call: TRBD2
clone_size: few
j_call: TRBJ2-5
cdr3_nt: TGCAGTGCTAGGGCCTTTCGGGGGGGCCGGTACCAAGAGACCCAGTACTTC
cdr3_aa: CSARAFRGGRYQETQYF

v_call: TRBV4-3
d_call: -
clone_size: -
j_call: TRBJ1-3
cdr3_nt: TGCGCCAGCAGCCAAGATGACAGTTTAAACACCATATATTTT
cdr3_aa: CASSQDDSLNTIYF

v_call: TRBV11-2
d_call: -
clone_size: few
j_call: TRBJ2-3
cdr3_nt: TGTGCCAGCAGTCACCTCGGGGGCGTTTTGACAAACACAGATACGCAGTATTTT
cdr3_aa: CASSHLGGVLTNTDTQYF

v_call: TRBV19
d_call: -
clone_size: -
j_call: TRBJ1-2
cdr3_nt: TGTGCCAGTAGTCGATCCAGGGCCGATTCTTATGGCTACACCTTC
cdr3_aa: CASSRSRADSYGYTF

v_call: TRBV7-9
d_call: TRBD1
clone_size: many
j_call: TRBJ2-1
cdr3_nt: TGTGCCAGCAGCTCCCGGGACAGGGTTTTCGATGAGCAGTTCTTC
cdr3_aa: CASSSRDRVFDEQFF

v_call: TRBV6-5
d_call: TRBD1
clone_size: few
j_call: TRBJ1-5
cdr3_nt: TGTGCCAGCAGGCCGGGACAGGGTTTGGAGCCCCAGCATTTT
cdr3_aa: CASRPGQGLEPQHF

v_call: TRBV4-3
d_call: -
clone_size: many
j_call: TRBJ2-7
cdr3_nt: TGCGCCAGCAGTCCAAGCGGGCAAGACGAGCAGTACTTC
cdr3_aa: CASSPSGQDEQYF

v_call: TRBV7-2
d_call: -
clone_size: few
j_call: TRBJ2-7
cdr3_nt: TGTGCCAGCAGCCGGGGGCAGGGCGGCTACGAGCAGTACTTC
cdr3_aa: CASSRGQGGYEQYF

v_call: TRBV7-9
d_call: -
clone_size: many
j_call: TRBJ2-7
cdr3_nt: TGTGCCGGAACAGCGCACCCCTCCTACGAGCAGTACTTC
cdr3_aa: CAGTAHPSYEQYF

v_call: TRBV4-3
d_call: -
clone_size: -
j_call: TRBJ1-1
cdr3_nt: TGCGCCAGCAGCCAAGGAGGGGGGGACTCCACTGAAGCTTTCTTT
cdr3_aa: CASSQGGGDSTEAFF

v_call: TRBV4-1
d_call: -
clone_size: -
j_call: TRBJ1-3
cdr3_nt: TGCGCCAGCAGCCAAAGCAGTTTCACGGCAACTTGGACCTCTGGAAACACCATATATTTT
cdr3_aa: CASSQSSFTATWTSGNTIYF

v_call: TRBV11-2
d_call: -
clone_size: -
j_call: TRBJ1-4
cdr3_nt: TGTGCCAGCAGCCCCGGCTGGACAGAGAAACTTGAAAAACTGTTTTTT
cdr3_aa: CASSPGWTEKLEKLFF

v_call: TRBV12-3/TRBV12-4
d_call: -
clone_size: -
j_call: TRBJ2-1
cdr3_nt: TGTGCCAGCAGTTCTGGGTCTAGCGTCCCGAATGAGCAGTTCTTC
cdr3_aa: CASSSGSSVPNEQFF

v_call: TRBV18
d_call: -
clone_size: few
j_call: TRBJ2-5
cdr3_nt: TGTGCCAGCTCACCGGGCAGGGCGGAGACCCAGTACTTC
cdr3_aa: CASSPGRAETQYF

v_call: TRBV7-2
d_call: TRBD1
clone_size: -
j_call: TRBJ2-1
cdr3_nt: TGTGCCAGCGGAAGGACAGGGAACTACAATGAGCAGTTCTTC
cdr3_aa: CASGRTGNYNEQFF

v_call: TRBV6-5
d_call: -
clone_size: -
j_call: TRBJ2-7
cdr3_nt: TGTGCCAGCAGTTACAGCCATGGGGCGGCGGGTGAGCAGTACTTC
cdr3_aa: CASSYSHGAAGEQYF

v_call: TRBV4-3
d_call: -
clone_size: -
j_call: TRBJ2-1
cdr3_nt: TGCGCCAGCAGCCAAGCCAGGGCAGATGATGAGCAGTTCTTC
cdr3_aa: CASSQARADDEQFF

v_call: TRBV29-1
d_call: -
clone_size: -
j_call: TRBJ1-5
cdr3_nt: TGCAGCGTTGAAAGCCCTTCCAAGGGAGTGGAGGGTCAGCCCCAGCATTTT
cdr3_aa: CSVESPSKGVEGQPQHF

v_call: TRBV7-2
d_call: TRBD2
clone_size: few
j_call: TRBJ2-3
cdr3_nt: TGTGCCAGCAGCGGCTGGACTAGCGAGAGCACAGATACGCAGTATTTT
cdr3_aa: CASSGWTSESTDTQYF

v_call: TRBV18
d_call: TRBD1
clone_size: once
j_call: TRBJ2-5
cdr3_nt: TGTGCCAGCTCACCAAAGGACAGGAGTCAAGAGACCCAGTACTTC
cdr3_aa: CASSPKDRSQETQYF

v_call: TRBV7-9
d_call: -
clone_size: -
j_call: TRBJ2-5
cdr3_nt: TGTGCCAGCAGCTTAGGACAGGTGCTTCTACCGGGGGAGACCCAGTACTTC
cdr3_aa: CASSLGQVLLPGETQYF

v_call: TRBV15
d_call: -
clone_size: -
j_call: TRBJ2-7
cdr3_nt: TGTGCCACCAGCAGAGATTTCGGTTCACAGTCTTCTTCCTACGAGCAGTACTTC
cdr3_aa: CATSRDFGSQSSSYEQYF

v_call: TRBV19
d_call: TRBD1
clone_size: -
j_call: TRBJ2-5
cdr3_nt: TGTGCCAGTAGTATAATGGAGACAGGGGCGGAGACCCAGTACTTC
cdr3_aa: CASSIMETGAETQYF

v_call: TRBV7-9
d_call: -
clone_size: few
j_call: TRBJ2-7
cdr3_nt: TGTGCCAGCAGCCCTCGGGGCGCCTACGAGCAGTACTTC
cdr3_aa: CASSPRGAYEQYF

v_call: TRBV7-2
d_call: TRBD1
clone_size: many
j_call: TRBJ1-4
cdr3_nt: TGTGCCAGCAGCCTCGGACAGGGGTTGTCGACTAATGAAAAACTGTTTTTT
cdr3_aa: CASSLGQGLSTNEKLFF

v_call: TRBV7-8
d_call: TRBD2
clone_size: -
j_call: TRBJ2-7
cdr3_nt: TGTGCCAGCAGCTTAGCGGCTAGCGGGGGGGAAGCCGTTGAGGAGCAGTACTTC
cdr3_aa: CASSLAASGGEAVEEQYF

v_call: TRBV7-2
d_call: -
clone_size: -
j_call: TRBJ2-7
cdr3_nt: TGTGCCAGCAGCTTAGTTTCGGATGGGGCGGGGGCCGAGCAGTACTTC
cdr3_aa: CASSLVSDGAGAEQYF

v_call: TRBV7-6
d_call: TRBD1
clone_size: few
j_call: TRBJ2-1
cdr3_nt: TGTGCCAGCAGCTTAGAAACAGGGGACAATGAGCAGTTCTTC
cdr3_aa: CASSLETGDNEQFF

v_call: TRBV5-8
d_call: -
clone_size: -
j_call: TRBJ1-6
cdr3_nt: TGTGCCAGCAGCTTACGGAACTTTAATTCACCCCTCCACTTT
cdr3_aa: CASSLRNFNSPLHF

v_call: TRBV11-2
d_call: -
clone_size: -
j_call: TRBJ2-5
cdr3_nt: TGTGCCAGCAGCTTAGTTTATCGGGGGGAGACCCAGTACTTC
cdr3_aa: CASSLVYRGETQYF

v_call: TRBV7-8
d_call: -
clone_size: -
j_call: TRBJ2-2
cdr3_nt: TGTGCCAGCAGCCCCCGTTGGGCGGCGAACACCGGGGAGCTGTTTTTT
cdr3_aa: CASSPRWAANTGELFF

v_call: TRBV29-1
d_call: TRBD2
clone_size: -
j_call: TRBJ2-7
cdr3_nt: TGCAGCGTTACACTAGCGGGGGGCCCCGAGCAGTACTTC
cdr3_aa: CSVTLAGGPEQYF

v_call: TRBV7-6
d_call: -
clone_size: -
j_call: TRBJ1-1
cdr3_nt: TGTGCCAGCGGACCTCTGAACACTGAAGCTTTCTTT
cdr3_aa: CASGPLNTEAFF

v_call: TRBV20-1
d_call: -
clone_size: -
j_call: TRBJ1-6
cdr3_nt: TGCAGTGCTCGACAGGAGAGCTCCTATAATTCACCCCTCCACTTT
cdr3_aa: CSARQESSYNSPLHF

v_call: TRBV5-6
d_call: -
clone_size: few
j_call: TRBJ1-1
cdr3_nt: TGTGCCAGCAGCTTGGATCTCGGTGGGAGGGAGAACACTGAAGCTTTCTTT
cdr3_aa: CASSLDLGGRENTEAFF

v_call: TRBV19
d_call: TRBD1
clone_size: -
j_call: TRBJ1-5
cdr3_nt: TGTGCCAGTACAATCGGGACAGGGGAGATGTGGAATCAGCCCCAGCATTTT
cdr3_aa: CASTIGTGEMWNQPQHF

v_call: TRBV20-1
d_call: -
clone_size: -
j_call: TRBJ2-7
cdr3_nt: TGCAGTGCTAGAGCCCGCGACTCCTACGAGCAGTACTTC
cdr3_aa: CSARARDSYEQYF

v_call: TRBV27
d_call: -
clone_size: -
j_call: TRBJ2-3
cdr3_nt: TGTGCCAGCAGTTTATATGGGCCAGGGGGCACAGATACGCAGTATTTT
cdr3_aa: CASSLYGPGGTDTQYF

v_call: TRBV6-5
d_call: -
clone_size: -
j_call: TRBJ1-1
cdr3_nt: TGTGCCAGCAGTTACTTCATAACGGGCAGGGAGCCAGCTTTCTTT
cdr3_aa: CASSYFITGREPAFF

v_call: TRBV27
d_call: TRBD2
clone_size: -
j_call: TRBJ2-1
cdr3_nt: TGTGCCAGCAGCCGAGGTGGGGGGGGATACAATGAGCAGTTCTTC
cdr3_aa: CASSRGGGGYNEQFF